A single sample is the source of the 3 T cell receptor beta chains below, sequenced in a study of T cell clonality in common variable immunodeficiency. Only in-frame clones appear in the TCRdb table, and some are missing; sequencing was by immunoSEQ multiplex PCR. This sample carries roughly 60,000 clones, none of them present only once. Sequenced input: peripheral blood mononuclear cells. The receptors stem from a person aged 18 to 75 in good health.

This clone was counted ten times or more. Read coverage stops 3 residues before the CDR3 terminus; the germline J gene supplies the remainder. This chain links TRBV7-9 with TRBJ2-1; 10 positions agree with TRBD2. Unmatched junction bases numbered 9, after V lost 6 bases and J lost 7 bases. Germline V lookup: CDR1 SEHNR, CDR2 FQNEAQ (reference sequence). This CDR3 has 15 residues. The CDR3 loop is CASRDLAGVWNEQFF. Partial CDR3 DNA: TGTGCCAGCAGGGATCTAGCGGGAGTGTGGAATGAG.

At least ten counts were recorded for this clone. The CDR3 is cut off 3 residues early in the read; its end comes from the germline J gene. The chain joins TRBV3-1 (or the pseudogene TRBV3-2) to TRBJ2-2, with a weak D call TRBD1 (5 bases). V was trimmed by 3 bases and J by 7 bases, leaving 15 bases between them. Germline V lookup: CDR1 LGHDT, CDR2 YNNKEL (reference sequence). This CDR3 comprises 15 residues. The CDR3 here is CASSQSWGVGGELFF. The part of the CDR3 DNA that was read is TGTGCCAGCAGCCAGAGTTGGGGCGTGGGCGGGGAG.

This clone was found many times. The CDR3 is cut off 3 residues early in the read; its end comes from the germline J gene. The chain combines TRBV5-1 with TRBJ2-5, with a possible D match to TRBD2 (6 bases). The CDR3 covers 15 residues. Trimming cost V 0 bases and J 2 bases, with 11 bases left between them. Germline assignment: CDR1 SGHRS and CDR2 YFSETQ. Partial CDR3 DNA: TGCGCCAGCAGCTTGGGTACTAGCCAGCAAGAGACC. Residues: CASSLGTSQQET. The whole CDR3 sequence reads CASSLGTSQQETQYF. The variable domain in full, completed from reference TRBV5-1 and TRBJ2-5, reads KAGVTQTPRYLIKTRGQQVTLSCSPISGHRSVSWYQQTPGQGLQFLFEYFSETQRNKGNFPGRFSGRQFSNSRSEMNVSTLELGDSALYLCASSLGTSQQETQYFGPGTRLLVL.